This passage covers 23 T cell receptor beta chains from one sample sequenced in a study of CD8 T cells in Susac syndrome. With random hexamers, reverse transcription was performed on about 0.45 to 1 ug of RNA. TCRdb reanalysed the immunoSEQ multiplex PCR reads using MiXCR and keeps one entry per CDR3 protein. The data hold roughly 160,000 distinct CDR3 sequences, with around 95% observed a single time. Sequenced sample: CD4+ T cells from PBMCs. These receptors all stem from a human donor with Susac syndrome.

The rearrangement links TRBV20-1 to TRBJ1-1, with D possibly TRBD1 on 6 matching bases. Germline CDR1 reads DFQATT; CDR2 reads SNEGSKA (reference sequence). V was clipped by 6 bases and J by 0 bases, with 11 bases between them. This CDR3 is 13 amino acids long. The CDR3 reads CSAIQGLNTEAFF. CDR3 in DNA: TGCAGTGCCATACAGGGCTTGAACACTGAAGCTTTCTTT.

The rearrangement uses TRBV18 and TRBJ2-4; D could derive from TRBD1 or TRBD2 (6 bases each). The CDR3 runs 14 residues. V was pared by 1 base and J by 5 bases, with 9 bases between. Germline-derived CDR1 and CDR2 are KGHSH and LQKENI. CDR3 protein: CASSPRGGQNIQYF. DNA for the CDR3: TGTGCCAGCTCACCACGAGGGGGGCAAAACATTCAGTACTTC. Looking up the rest from reference TRBV18 and TRBJ2-4 gives the full variable domain: NAGVMQNPRHLVRRRGQEARLRCSPMKGHSHVYWYRQLPEEGLKFMVYLQKENIIDESGMPKERFSAEFPKEGPSILRIQQVVRGDSAAYFCASSPRGGQNIQYFGAGTRLSVL.

J is TRBJ2-2 and V is TRBV29-1, with a possible D match to TRBD1 (5 bases). The CDR3 has 13 amino acids. Per the germline V gene, CDR1 is SQVTM and CDR2 is ANQGSEA. Deletions cut 3 bases from V and 6 bases from J, with 11 bases between. The CDR3 protein is CSVEGRRSGELFF. CDR3 nucleotides: TGCAGCGTTGAGGGGCGTCGTTCCGGGGAGCTGTTTTTT.

The V call is TRBV20-1, the J call TRBJ2-1, with 9 bases lining up with TRBD2. Unmatched junction bases numbered 11, after V lost 5 bases and J lost 9 bases. The CDR3 runs 14 residues. The germline V gene encodes CDR1 DFQATT and CDR2 SNEGSKA (reference sequence). DNA of the CDR3: TGCAGTGCTTTAGGGTGGACTAGCGATAGTGAGCAGTTCTTC. Translated, it gives CSALGWTSDSEQFF.

The chain is built from TRBV29-1 and TRBJ1-1; D possibly corresponds to TRBD1 (6 bases). Deletions cut 3 bases from V and 5 bases from J, with 10 bases between. Looked up from germline, CDR1 is SQVTM and CDR2 is ANQGSEA. The CDR3 extends over 12 amino acids. CDR3 in amino acids: CSVDTRGTEAFF. CDR3 DNA: TGCAGCGTTGATACTAGGGGGACTGAAGCTTTCTTT. Variable domain in full (rest from reference TRBV29-1 and TRBJ1-1): SAVISQKPSRDICQRGTSLTIQCQVDSQVTMMFWYRQQPGQSLTLIATANQGSEATYESGFVIDKFPISRPNLTFSTLTVSNMSPEDSSIYLCSVDTRGTEAFFGQGTRLTVV.

V and J are TRBV12-3 or TRBV12-4 and TRBJ2-1; 10 bases are shared with TRBD2. This CDR3 is 17 amino acids long. Trimming at V came to 6 bases and at J to 3 bases, leaving 11 bases not matched to a gene. The CDR3 region is CASSQRLAGGNYNEQFF. The CDR3 nucleotides are TGTGCCAGCAGCCAAAGACTAGCGGGCGGGAACTACAATGAGCAGTTCTTC.

The chain carries TRBV29-1 and TRBJ1-2; D may be TRBD1 (5 bases). CDR3 length: 12 amino acids. Germline-derived CDR1 and CDR2 are SQVTM and ANQGSEA. V gave up 7 bases and J gave up 7 bases, with 16 bases separating them. The CDR3 reads CSGRDQGSGYTF. The CDR3, as DNA: TGCAGCGGACGGGACCAGGGCTCTGGCTACACCTTC. The full variable domain, with the rest looked up from reference TRBV29-1 and TRBJ1-2, is SAVISQKPSRDICQRGTSLTIQCQVDSQVTMMFWYRQQPGQSLTLIATANQGSEATYESGFVIDKFPISRPNLTFSTLTVSNMSPEDSSIYLCSGRDQGSGYTFGSGTRLTVV.

This chain links TRBV28 with TRBJ2-6; TRBD1 aligns across 9 bases. From germline, CDR1 is MDHEN and CDR2 SYDVKM. The CDR3 extends over 15 amino acids. V was pared by 6 bases and J by 4 bases, with 4 bases of the junction left unmatched. The CDR3 DNA sequence: TGTGCCAGCAGACAGGGGGCACAGGGGGCCAACGTCCTGACTTTC. Its translation: CASRQGAQGANVLTF.

The chain couples TRBV12-3 or TRBV12-4 to TRBJ2-3; weak D call: TRBD1 (5 bases). Trimming stripped 5 bases from V and 3 bases from J, with 9 bases between. The CDR3 has 13 amino acids. CDR3 in DNA: TGTGCCAGCAGTCAGGGCCAAACAGATACGCAGTATTTT. Its protein is CASSQGQTDTQYF.

This chain uses TRBV29-1 with TRBJ2-7; D remains unclear. The CDR3 spans 11 residues. Germline values: CDR1 SQVTM, CDR2 ANQGSEA. Trimming stripped 5 bases from V and 3 bases from J, with 8 bases between. CDR3 in amino acids: CSVKVNYEQYF. The CDR3 DNA follows: TGCAGCGTTAAGGTGAACTACGAGCAGTACTTC.

The V and J genes are TRBV20-1 and TRBJ2-1; D tentatively reads TRBD1 or TRBD2 (6 bases each). Per germline, CDR1 DFQATT and CDR2 SNEGSKA (reference sequence). V dropped 6 bases and J dropped 4 bases, with 22 bases sitting between them. CDR3 length equals 16 residues. The CDR3 spells CSANRDGGQEYNEQFF. In DNA form, the CDR3 reads TGCAGTGCCAACAGGGACGGGGGACAAGAATACAATGAGCAGTTCTTC.

The rearrangement joins TRBV29-1 to TRBJ2-5, with TRBD2 matching over 9 bases. This CDR3 region has 13 residues. V was pared by 6 bases and J by 5 bases, with 7 bases of the junction left unmatched. Germline loops: CDR1 SQVTM, CDR2 ANQGSEA. The DNA of the CDR3 is TGCAGCGTAGCGGGAGGCCGAGGGGAGACCCAGTACTTC. It is translated as CSVAGGRGETQYF.

The chain has TRBV15 and TRBJ2-2; the D gene is possibly TRBD1 (5 bases). Trimming cost V 0 bases and J 5 bases, with 13 bases left between them. This CDR3 contains 16 residues. Germline lookup yields CDR1 LNHNV and CDR2 YYDKDF (reference sequence). In DNA form, the CDR3 reads TGTGCCACCAGCAGAGATTGGACAATTAATACCGGGGAGCTGTTTTTT. It encodes CATSRDWTINTGELFF.

This rearrangement joins TRBV28 to TRBJ1-5; no clear D. Looked up from germline, CDR1 is MDHEN and CDR2 is SYDVKM. Trimming removed 6 bases at V and 1 base at J, with 13 bases between. The CDR3 consists of 15 residues. CDR3 DNA sequence: TGTGCCAGCAGACTAAGGAGAGGGAGCAATCAGCCCCAGCATTTT. It translates to CASRLRRGSNQPQHF. The variable domain in full, completed from reference TRBV28 and TRBJ1-5, reads DVKVTQSSRYLVKRTGEKVFLECVQDMDHENMFWYRQDPGLGLRLIYFSYDVKMKEKGDIPEGYSVSREKKERFSLILESASTNQTSMYLCASRLRRGSNQPQHFGDGTRLSIL.

This sequence joins TRBV20-1 and TRBJ2-5, with D perhaps matching TRBD2 (6 bases). CDR1 DFQATT and CDR2 SNEGSKA come from the germline V gene (reference sequence). This CDR3 contains 13 residues. V lost 0 bases to trimming and J lost 2 bases, with 7 bases between them. The CDR3 DNA follows: TGCAGTGCTAGAGATGGGGGGCAAGAGACCCAGTACTTC. Protein sequence: CSARDGGQETQYF.

This chain joins TRBV29-1 and TRBJ2-3; D call uncertain. Germline V CDR1 and CDR2: SQVTM, ANQGSEA. The CDR3 is 13 amino acids. V was trimmed by 3 bases and J by 2 bases, leaving 9 bases between them. CDR3 sequence (DNA): TGCAGCGTTGAGTACGGAATCACAGATACGCAGTATTTT. Its translation is CSVEYGITDTQYF.

The chain recombines TRBV3-1 with TRBJ2-3; 9 bases are shared with TRBD2. V shed 11 bases, J shed 2 bases, and the junction held 11 bases outside the gene matches. In germline, CDR1 is LGHDT, CDR2 YNNKEL (reference sequence). This CDR3 spans 15 amino acids. In DNA form, the CDR3 reads TGTGCCGCCCAGGATAGCGGGGGTCTCACAGATACGCAGTATTTT. It translates to CAAQDSGGLTDTQYF.

The rearrangement links TRBV28 to TRBJ2-1, with TRBD1 matching over 8 bases. Germline assignment: CDR1 MDHEN and CDR2 SYDVKM. V gave up 2 bases and J gave up 4 bases; unmatched junction bases: 7. The CDR3 extends over 16 amino acids. The DNA of the CDR3 is TGTGCCAGCAGTTTAGAGACAGGGGAAGGGTACAATGAGCAGTTCTTC. Translation: CASSLETGEGYNEQFF.

This sequence joins TRBV30 and TRBJ1-3; 7 bases fit TRBD1. The length of the CDR3 is 15 residues. Trimming cost V 0 bases and J 1 base; bases outside gene matches: 3. CDR1 GTSNPN and CDR2 SVGIG come from the germline V gene (reference sequence). In nucleotides, the CDR3 is TGTGCCTGGAGTGTAAGGGACAGATCTGGAAACACCATATATTTT. Translation: CAWSVRDRSGNTIYF.

This chain connects TRBV12-3 or TRBV12-4 to TRBJ2-3; D may be TRBD2 (7 bases). The CDR3 spans 15 residues. Trimming took off 3 bases at V and 4 bases at J, with 14 bases between the two ends. CDR3 DNA sequence: TGTGCCAGCAGTTTTGGAGGGGGGGCTGCAGATACGCAGTATTTT. Translated: CASSFGGGAADTQYF.

The chain links TRBV5-1 to TRBJ2-7, with 8 bases lining up with TRBD2. CDR3 size: 14 residues. J lost 0 bases, V lost 6 bases, and 5 bases had no gene match. Germline CDR1 is SGHRS and CDR2 is YFSETQ. CDR3 nucleotide sequence: TGCGCCAGCACGGGGGGGGCCAGCTCCTACGAGCAGTACTTC. Encoded protein: CASTGGASSYEQYF. Filled out from reference TRBV5-1 and TRBJ2-7, the complete variable domain reads KAGVTQTPRYLIKTRGQQVTLSCSPISGHRSVSWYQQTPGQGLQFLFEYFSETQRNKGNFPGRFSGRQFSNSRSEMNVSTLELGDSALYLCASTGGASSYEQYFGPGTRLTVT.

V usage is TRBV9 and J usage is TRBJ1-2, with 7 bases lining up with TRBD1. CDR3 length: 16 residues. CDR1 SGDLS and CDR2 YYNGEE come from the germline V gene. Trimming cost V 0 bases and J 4 bases; bases outside gene matches: 9. CDR3 sequence: CASSVGGTVGGYGYTF. The CDR3 nucleotides are TGTGCCAGCAGCGTAGGGGGGACAGTAGGAGGCTATGGCTACACCTTC.

This chain joins TRBV6-6 and TRBJ1-1; no clear D gene. The CDR3 extends over 14 amino acids. CDR1 MNHNY and CDR2 SVGAGI come from the germline V gene (reference sequence). V lost 10 bases and J 1 base, leaving 16 bases between the germline ends. The chain's CDR3 is CATEFQRGNTEAFF. The CDR3 bases are TGTGCCACCGAATTCCAGCGGGGGAACACTGAAGCTTTCTTT.